Listed below are T cell receptor beta chains from one sample, sequenced in a study of shared clonotypes between healthy human individuals. Sequencing used immunoSEQ multiplex PCR; TCRdb keeps in-frame clones, though not all of them. The sample has around 500,000 clones, around 80% seen once. The specimen sequenced was PBMCs. These receptor sequences come from a woman between 40 and 50 years old in good health. Some clones in this sample may be carry-over from other donors' samples. CDR3s include the opening cysteine and the closing phenylalanine or tryptophan. A D gene is named only where the DNA matches it firmly. Expanded clones get a size class; other rows say once, few or many, or leave the size out.

j_gene,d_gene,abundance,v_gene,CDR3nt,CDR3aa
TRBJ2-2,.,.,TRBV7-3,TGTGCCAGCAGCTTAAGGTCCGGGGAGCTGTTTTTT,CASSLRSGELFF
TRBJ1-5,.,once,TRBV29-1,TGCAGCGTTGAAAGGGGGAATGGGCAGCCCCAGCATTTT,CSVERGNGQPQHF
TRBJ2-7,.,.,TRBV7-8,TGTGCCAGCAGCCTTTTCTTTGTGATAGCTCCTAACGAGCAGTACTTC,CASSLFFVIAPNEQYF
TRBJ1-2,.,.,TRBV7-9,TGTGCCAGCAGCTTAGAACAGCTTGGCTATGGCTACACCTTC,CASSLEQLGYGYTF
TRBJ2-2,.,.,TRBV6-5,TGTGCCAGCAGTTATGAGGGAAGCTACACCGGGGAGCTGTTTTTT,CASSYEGSYTGELFF
TRBJ1-1,TRBD1,.,TRBV4-1,TGCGCCAGCAGCCAATTAGACAGGGGGGACACTGAAGCTTTCTTT,CASSQLDRGDTEAFF
TRBJ2-7,TRBD1,.,TRBV9,TGTGCCAGCAGCATTAGGACAGGTCGATTTGAATACGAGCAGTACTTC,CASSIRTGRFEYEQYF
TRBJ1-3,TRBD1,few,TRBV2,TGTGCCAGCTCCGGACAGGGAGCTGGAAACACCATATATTTT,CASSGQGAGNTIYF
TRBJ2-3,.,.,TRBV29-1,TGCAGCGTCGCGGGGTCCCAGAAGGGCCCAGATACGCAGTATTTT,CSVAGSQKGPDTQYF
TRBJ2-7,.,.,TRBV18,TGTGCCAGCTCAGCACAGGGACGCTACGAGCAGTACTTC,CASSAQGRYEQYF
TRBJ2-6,.,few,TRBV7-3,TGTGCCAGCAGCAGCGGAGGCTCCTCTCTGAGGGCCAACGTCCTGACTTTC,CASSSGGSSLRANVLTF
TRBJ2-3,TRBD2,many,TRBV7-8,TGTGCCAGCAGCTTAGAGGCTAGCGGGAGGGCATGGGCAGATACGCAGTATTTT,CASSLEASGRAWADTQYF
TRBJ1-3,TRBD1,.,TRBV30,TGTGCCTGGAGTGGGGGGACAGGGGGTCTCAGGCGGATGAACACCATATATTTT,CAWSGGTGGLRRMNTIYF
TRBJ2-7,TRBD2,.,TRBV28,TGTGCCAGCAGTCCACTGGGACTAGCGGGTAGGAACGGCTACGAGCAGTACTTC,CASSPLGLAGRNGYEQYF
TRBJ2-1,TRBD2,.,TRBV28,TGTGCCAGCAGTTTCCGGACTAGCGGGAGGCTCAATGAGCAGTTCTTC,CASSFRTSGRLNEQFF
TRBJ1-1,.,.,TRBV2,TGTGCCAGCAGTGAAGGGGTGCACAGAATGAACACTGAAGCTTTCTTT,CASSEGVHRMNTEAFF
TRBJ1-1,TRBD1,.,TRBV7-8,TGTGCCAGCAGCCCACGGGACAGGGGTCGATCTGAAGCTTTCTTT,CASSPRDRGRSEAFF
TRBJ2-1,.,.,TRBV9,TGTGCCAGCAGCGTAGAGGCCCGGGAGCGAGATGAGCAGTTCTTC,CASSVEARERDEQFF
TRBJ2-1,TRBD1,.,TRBV6-5,TGTGCCAGCAGTCCGGGACAGCCGTACAATGAGCAGTTCTTC,CASSPGQPYNEQFF
TRBJ2-7,TRBD2,.,TRBV6-5,TGTGCCAGCAGCTACGGGACTAGCGGGAGCCCCCTCGAGCAGTACTTC,CASSYGTSGSPLEQYF
TRBJ2-2,TRBD1,.,TRBV29-1,TGCAGCGCCGGGACAGGGGGCCTGAACACCGGGGAGCTGTTTTTT,CSAGTGGLNTGELFF
TRBJ2-1,TRBD2,.,TRBV11-2,TGTGCCAGCAGCTTAGCCCTAGCGGGAGGGCCCCACTCCTACAATGAGCAGTTCTTC,CASSLALAGGPHSYNEQFF
TRBJ1-2,TRBD1,.,TRBV5-1,TGCGCCAGCAGCCCCCGACAGGGGACACCTATATATGGCTACACCTTC,CASSPRQGTPIYGYTF
TRBJ2-3,.,.,TRBV6-4,TGTGCCAGCAGTGCATCAACCAGGGGCCCCTCGGCAGATACGCAGTATTTT,CASSASTRGPSADTQYF
TRBJ2-1,.,.,TRBV4-2,TGTGCCAGCAGCCAAGATCACCCCTACAATGAGCAGTTCTTC,CASSQDHPYNEQFF
TRBJ1-3,TRBD1,.,TRBV30,TGTGCTGAGAGGGACAGGAGGTTAGACACCATATATTTT,CAERDRRLDTIYF
TRBJ1-1,.,.,TRBV6-6,TGTGCCAGCAGATTACAGGGAGTCACTGAAGCTTTCTTT,CASRLQGVTEAFF
TRBJ2-2,TRBD2,.,TRBV12-5,TGTGCTAGTGGGCTAGCGGGAGATACCGGGGAGCTGTTTTTT,CASGLAGDTGELFF
TRBJ2-2,.,.,TRBV7-7,TGTGCCAGCAGCTTAAACAGGAACACCGGGGAGCTGTTTTTT,CASSLNRNTGELFF
TRBJ2-2,.,.,TRBV28,TGTGCCAGCAGGTCTGCCCCCTTTAGTCCCGGGGAGCTGTTTTTT,CASRSAPFSPGELFF
TRBJ2-3,TRBD2,.,TRBV7-2,TGTGCCAGCAGCTCTAGGACTAGCGGGAGTGTGGATACGCAGTATTTT,CASSSRTSGSVDTQYF
TRBJ1-4,TRBD1,.,TRBV27,TGTGCCAGCAGTCCGCAACTCCCGACAGGGGTCGGGACTAATGAAAAACTGTTTTTT,CASSPQLPTGVGTNEKLFF
TRBJ1-2,TRBD1,.,TRBV15,TGTGCCACCAGCAGAGAGTATCTGGGACAGGGAGTCTATGGCTACACCTTC,CATSREYLGQGVYGYTF
TRBJ1-5,.,.,TRBV21-1,TGTGCCAGCAGCGGCCGCGAAGGTCCTGATCAGCCCCAGCATTTT,CASSGREGPDQPQHF
TRBJ2-4,.,.,TRBV14,TGTGCCAGCAGCCAAGAAGGGAAGGGGACGGCCAAAAACATTCAGTACTTC,CASSQEGKGTAKNIQYF
TRBJ2-5,.,.,TRBV7-8,TGTGCCAGCAGCTTAAGGGGCAGGGAAGTACAAGAGACCCAGTACTTC,CASSLRGREVQETQYF
TRBJ2-3,.,.,TRBV7-9,TGTGCCAGCAGCTTAGAGGCGGTCCTCACAGATACGCAGTATTTT,CASSLEAVLTDTQYF
TRBJ2-7,.,.,TRBV9,TGTGCCAGCAGCCGCGGGTGGGACTACGAGCAGTACTTC,CASSRGWDYEQYF
TRBJ1-5,.,.,TRBV6-5,TGTGCCAGCAGATCCTCGCCTGGGCCCCAGCATTTT,CASRSSPGPQHF
TRBJ2-1,TRBD2,.,TRBV4-3,TGCGCCAGCAGCCAGGATGGGACTAGCGGGAGGGCTTACAATGAGCAGTTCTTC,CASSQDGTSGRAYNEQFF
TRBJ1-4,.,.,TRBV6-4,TGTGCCAGCAGCCCCCGTGAAAAACTGTTTTTT,CASSPREKLFF
TRBJ1-3,.,once,TRBV5-1,TGCGCCAGCAGCTTGACAGGGAGTCTGTATGGAAACACCATATATTTT,CASSLTGSLYGNTIYF
TRBJ1-4,TRBD1,few,TRBV15,TGTGCCACCAGCAGGGACAGGGGATGGGATGAAAAACTGTTTTTT,CATSRDRGWDEKLFF
TRBJ2-7,.,.,TRBV19,TGTGCCAGTAGTATAGATTCCGGGCCTCGGGACGAGCAGTACTTC,CASSIDSGPRDEQYF
TRBJ2-1,TRBD2,.,TRBV27,TGTGCCAGCAGTTGGTCCAGCGGGAGGGAAAATGAGCAGTTCTTC,CASSWSSGRENEQFF
TRBJ2-5,TRBD2,.,TRBV10-3,TGTGCCATCAGCCCGAGGTGGGCGGGAGGAGAAGAGACCCAGTACTTC,CAISPRWAGGEETQYF
TRBJ1-4,.,.,TRBV5-1,TGCGCCAGCAGCTTGGGAAGCGCCCTTAATGAAAAACTGTTTTTT,CASSLGSALNEKLFF
TRBJ1-5,.,.,TRBV7-8,TGTGCCAGCAGCAACGGGACCTATCAGCCCCAGCATTTT,CASSNGTYQPQHF
TRBJ2-7,TRBD2,.,TRBV2,TGTGCCACCAAGAAGGGCCGGGGGGACGCCTACGAGCAGTACTTC,CATKKGRGDAYEQYF
TRBJ2-1,TRBD1,.,TRBV18,TGTGCCAGCTCAATCGGGACAGGGGAGGGCAATGAGCAGTTCTTC,CASSIGTGEGNEQFF
TRBJ2-1,TRBD2,few,TRBV11-2,TGTGCCAGCAGCTTAGAGGGACTAGCGAATACCTACAATGAGCAGTTCTTC,CASSLEGLANTYNEQFF
TRBJ1-3,.,.,TRBV30,TGTGCCTGGACCGGGGGCGGAAACACCATATATTTT,CAWTGGGNTIYF
TRBJ2-1,TRBD2,.,TRBV11-2,TGTGCCAGCAGCCCGTCCGGGACTAGCGGTTACAATGAGCAGTTCTTC,CASSPSGTSGYNEQFF
TRBJ2-3,TRBD2,.,TRBV7-9,TGTGCCAGCAGCCGACTAGCGAGCACAGATACGCAGTATTTT,CASSRLASTDTQYF
TRBJ2-1,.,.,TRBV27,TGTGCCAGCAGCCCCACGGGTCCCGTCAATGAGCAGTTCTTC,CASSPTGPVNEQFF